The sequence of this TCR beta chain was determined in a study of blood T cell repertoires in COVID-19. For the study at large: Samples representing acute and convalescent COVID-19 were sourced from the United States, Italy and Spain.

Clones were read by immunoSEQ multiplex PCR, and TCRdb kept only the in-frame ones, dropping some. The sample contains approximately 87,000 clones, roughly 89% of which appear only once. Trimming stripped 3 bases from V and 3 bases from J, with 11 bases between. The CDR3 sequence is 14 residues long. CDR1 and CDR2 (germline): SGHTA, FQGNSA. This sequence originates from a man aged 65 to 85 with active or convalescent COVID-19. The sample comprised peripheral blood. The chain combines TRBV7-2 with TRBJ1-1, with a tentative D call TRBD1 (5 bases). The CDR3 reads CASSFEVRDTEAFF. As DNA, the CDR3 is TGTGCCAGCAGCTTTGAGGTCAGGGACACTGAAGCTTTCTTT.